This entry lists 21 T cell receptor beta chains sequenced from one sample in a study of PD-1 blockade in classical Hodgkin lymphoma. Clones were sequenced by immunoSEQ multiplex PCR, and TCRdb holds only the in-frame ones, with some missing. Altogether roughly 51,000 clones are present, under 80% being singletons, with the ten largest covering about 12%. Time point: cycle 4 day 1 (C4D1), after five to seven weeks of nivolumab. Relapse was seen in all patients after autologous stem cell transplantation, and brentuximab vedotin exposure was variable. This specimen consisted of peripheral blood mononuclear cells (PBMCs), obtained before the fourth cycle of nivolumab. The receptors here all came from a human donor with classical Hodgkin lymphoma.

This clone was detected only a few times. This rearrangement joins TRBV5-6 to TRBJ1-2, with no clear D. This CDR3 region has 13 residues. Between the trimmed V and J ends, which lost 6 bases and 1 base, there was a span of 10 bases. Germline assignment: CDR1 SGHDT and CDR2 YYEEEE. The CDR3 DNA follows: TGTGCCAGCACACTATGGGTTAACTATGGCTACACCTTC. Residues: CASTLWVNYGYTF.

The J gene is TRBJ2-3, the V gene TRBV5-6; 15 bases align to TRBD2. Germline CDR1 SGHDT, CDR2 YYEEEE. CDR3 length: 19 amino acids. V shed 4 bases, J shed 3 bases, and the junction held 12 bases outside the gene matches. This chain's CDR3 is CASSKGLAGGTRKTDTQYF. In nucleotides, the CDR3 is TGTGCCAGCAGCAAGGGACTAGCGGGAGGAACGCGGAAGACAGATACGCAGTATTTT.

V usage is TRBV2 and J usage is TRBJ2-3; TRBD2 aligns across 7 bases. The CDR3 spans 15 residues. Per the germline V gene, CDR1 is SNHLY and CDR2 is FYNNEI. Trimming at V came to 7 bases and at J to 1 base, leaving 8 bases not matched to a gene. For the CDR3, the DNA is TGTGCCAGCAAAAGCGGAGCGGGGCGCACAGATACGCAGTATTTT. As protein: CASKSGAGRTDTQYF. The full variable domain, in which reference TRBV2 and TRBJ2-3 provide the parts outside the CDR3, is EPEVTQTPSHQVTQMGQEVILRCVPISNHLYFYWYRQILGQKVEFLVSFYNNEISEKSEIFDDQFSVERPDGSNFTLKIRSTKLEDSAMYFCASKSGAGRTDTQYFGPGTRLTVL.

This clone showed up just a few times. One end of the junction varies from germline; a read error may be responsible. This chain connects TRBV5-1 to TRBJ2-3; 7 bases fit TRBD2. The CDR3 sequence is 16 residues long. Germline-derived CDR1 and CDR2 are SGHRS and YFSETQ. The DNA of the CDR3 is TGCGCCAGCAGCTTGGAGGGTTCTAGCGGCACTGATACGCAGTATTTT. Its translation is CASSLEGSSGTDTQYF.

This chain uses TRBV7-2 with TRBJ2-7; 7 nucleotides agree with TRBD2. The CDR3 has 16 amino acids. Losses at the gene ends were 5 bases for V and 3 bases for J; bases not matched to a gene: 13. Germline CDR1 SGHTA, CDR2 FQGNSA. CDR3 region: CASSPRSLAAYYEQYF. The DNA of the CDR3 is TGTGCCAGCAGCCCCCGATCGCTAGCGGCCTACTACGAGCAGTACTTC.

This chain joins TRBV7-2 and TRBJ2-7, with D possibly matching TRBD1 (5 bases). CDR1 is SGHTA, CDR2 FQGNSA, per germline. This CDR3 comprises 15 residues. Trimming stripped 0 bases from V and 4 bases from J, with 13 bases between. CDR3 protein: CASSLAPSTEYEQYF. Here the CDR3 DNA reads TGTGCCAGCAGCTTAGCCCCCTCGACAGAATACGAGCAGTACTTC.

This clone has only one observation. V and J are TRBV12-2 and TRBJ2-1. TRBV12-2 is a known pseudogene. The CDR3 consists of 14 residues. This CDR3 reads CASRICGSYNEQFF. CDR3 coding DNA: TGTGCAAGTCGAATCTGTGGCTCCTACAATGAGCAGTTCTTC.

The genes are TRBV6-1 and TRBJ2-2; D unclear. The CDR3 has 15 residues. The germline V gene has CDR1 MNHNS and CDR2 SASEGT. V was trimmed by 2 bases and J by 0 bases, leaving 7 bases between them. The CDR3 bases are TGTGCCAGCAGTGAACACAGTCCGAACACCGGGGAGCTGTTTTTT. This translates into CASSEHSPNTGELFF.

The chain carries TRBV7-2 and TRBJ2-5; D unresolved. The V end was cut by 3 bases, the J end by 0 bases, with 8 bases between. This CDR3 is built from 14 residues. CDR1 SGHTA and CDR2 FQGNSA come from the germline V gene. The CDR3 region is CASSFLHYQETQYF. CDR3 bases: TGTGCCAGCAGCTTTTTACACTACCAAGAGACCCAGTACTTC.

The chain links TRBV7-2 to TRBJ2-1; no reliable D call. CDR1 and CDR2 from the germline V gene are SGHTA and FQGNSA. The CDR3 has 14 residues. V shed 1 base and J shed 4 bases, with 8 bases lying between them. CDR3 protein: CASSLVQVYNEQFF. Written as DNA, the CDR3 is TGTGCCAGCAGCTTAGTTCAGGTTTACAATGAGCAGTTCTTC.

J is TRBJ1-5 and V is TRBV14; D gene ambiguous. Germline V gene lookup returns CDR1 SGHDN and CDR2 FVKESK. The CDR3 consists of 14 residues. V lost 1 base to trimming and J lost 2 bases, with 6 bases between them. The CDR3 sequence is CASSQVGGNQPQHF. The CDR3 DNA is TGTGCCAGCAGCCAAGTTGGGGGCAATCAGCCCCAGCATTTT. Filled out from reference TRBV14 and TRBJ1-5, the complete variable domain reads EAGVTQFPSHSVIEKGQTVTLRCDPISGHDNLYWYRRVMGKEIKFLLHFVKESKQDESGMPNNRFLAERTGGTYSTLKVQPAELEDSGVYFCASSQVGGNQPQHFGDGTRLSIL.

This clone was detected only once. Here the CDR3 reads CASSRMTGSRGYTF. CDR3 coding DNA: TGTGCCAGCAGCCGCATGACAGGGTCGCGCGGCTACACCTTC. This sequence joins TRBV7-2 and TRBJ1-2; 7 nucleotides agree with TRBD1. After removal of 5 bases from V and 8 bases from J, the junction contained 11 bases not matched to a gene. In germline, CDR1 is SGHTA, CDR2 FQGNSA. The CDR3 has 14 amino acids.

The chain carries TRBV10-1 and TRBJ1-4; unclear D gene. Germline CDR1 and CDR2: WNHNN and SYGVQD (reference sequence). The V and J ends lost 5 bases and 5 bases respectively, with 9 bases between them. The CDR3 has 13 amino acids. The CDR3 here is CASSHGINEKLFF. In nucleotides, the CDR3 is TGCGCCAGCAGTCATGGGATAAATGAAAAACTGTTTTTT.

The chain joins TRBV10-3 to TRBJ2-5; D ambiguous. V dropped 8 bases and J dropped 0 bases, with 4 bases sitting between them. This CDR3 has 11 amino acids. Germline V gene sequence: CDR1 ENHRY, CDR2 SYGVKD. The CDR3 nucleotides are TGTGCCATCGGGGACCAAGAGACCCAGTACTTC. Its translation is CAIGDQETQYF.

V usage is TRBV11-2 and J usage is TRBJ2-1; D gene unclear. V was cut by 3 bases and J by 2 bases, with 5 bases left in between. Germline-derived CDR1 and CDR2 are SGHAT and FQNNGV. The CDR3 spans 13 residues. The CDR3 DNA follows: TGTGCCAGCAGCTTGGATGCCTACAATGAGCAGTTCTTC. The encoded protein is CASSLDAYNEQFF.

This chain links TRBV19 with TRBJ2-6; TRBD1 might be the D (6 bases). V was shortened by 4 bases and J by 0 bases, with 10 bases between the two germline ends. Germline V gene sequence: CDR1 LNHDA, CDR2 SQIVND (reference sequence). The CDR3 sequence is 16 residues long. CDR3 protein: CASSRGGNSGANVLTF. Here the CDR3 DNA reads TGTGCCAGTAGTAGAGGGGGAAACTCTGGGGCCAACGTCCTGACTTTC.

This clone appeared a few times. The J gene is TRBJ2-7, the V gene TRBV9; 8 nucleotides align to TRBD2. V shed 0 bases and J 5 bases; nucleotides not matched to a gene: 7. Germline V gene data show CDR1 as SGDLS and CDR2 as YYNGEE. The CDR3 has 15 amino acids. The CDR3 DNA follows: TGTGCCAGCAGCGTAGAGGAGCGGGAGACCGACGAGCAGTACTTC. This codes for CASSVEERETDEQYF.

This chain joins TRBV6-6 and TRBJ1-1; no clear D. This CDR3 region has 11 residues. V was trimmed by 6 bases and J by 6 bases, leaving 8 bases between them. CDR1 is MNHNY, CDR2 SVGAGI, per germline (reference sequence). The CDR3 protein is CASSFASEAFF. The CDR3 coding sequence is TGTGCCAGCAGCTTTGCCTCTGAAGCTTTCTTT.

This clone was found a few times. The rearrangement links TRBV28 to TRBJ1-1; D uncertain. Trimming shortened V by 5 bases and J by 5 bases, and 6 bases separated the two germline ends. The germline gives CDR1 MDHEN, CDR2 SYDVKM. The CDR3 covers 11 residues. Here the CDR3 reads CASSGWTEAFF. CDR3 nucleotides: TGTGCCAGCAGTGGGTGGACTGAAGCTTTCTTT.

The V call is TRBV6-1, the J call TRBJ2-7, with D tentatively TRBD1 (5 bases). The CDR3 has 14 amino acids. V was pared by 6 bases and J by 2 bases, with 14 bases between. Germline V gene data show CDR1 as MNHNS and CDR2 as SASEGT. The CDR3 DNA is TGTGCCAGCAGCAGTACAGGCGGCCCCTACGAGCAGTACTTC. Its protein is CASSSTGGPYEQYF.

The rearrangement uses TRBV6-5 and TRBJ2-1; no firm D call. There are 11 residues in the CDR3. CDR1 MNHEY and CDR2 SVGAGI come from the germline V gene. Trimming stripped 4 bases from V and 10 bases from J, with 8 bases between. CDR3 nucleotide sequence: TGTGCCAGCAGTTCAGACGTCGAGCAGTTCTTC. Residues: CASSSDVEQFF.